The table lists the clone carrying this T cell receptor beta chain with a few counts. The CDR3 is 15 residues long. The germline V gene has CDR1 SEHNR and CDR2 FQNEAQ (reference sequence). V was shortened by 4 bases and J by 2 bases, with 14 bases between the two germline ends. This sample is drawn from a study of response to subunit inactivated influenza vaccine. TCRdb analysed the RT-PCR reads with MiXCR anew, one entry per CDR3 protein. Here the sample spans 650,000 to 850,000 distinct CDR3 sequences, more than 11% being singletons. The chain links TRBV7-9 to TRBJ2-5; a possible D gene is TRBD1 (5 bases). Sequencing used PBMCs from blood, obtained around two weeks before vaccination. This TCR came from a man between 50 and 59 years old who received an inactivated influenza vaccine. The CDR3 sequence is CASSSSPRVQETQYF. The CDR3 DNA follows: TGTGCCAGCAGCTCGTCCCCCAGGGTGCAAGAGACCCAGTACTTC.